These 29 T cell receptor beta chains were all obtained from the same sample, sequenced in a study of T cell responses to AZD1222 COVID-19 vaccine. Produced via immunoSEQ multiplex PCR; TCRdb's table is partial and in-frame only. This repertoire shows 55,000 to 65,000 clones, over 75% found once; its top ten account for roughly 19%. The specimen comprised peripheral blood, sampled on day 0 of AZD1222 vaccination. The receptors here all came from an adult in good health.

V usage is TRBV6-5 and J usage is TRBJ2-7, with 10 bases that match TRBD1. Germline CDR1 reads MNHEY; CDR2 reads SVGAGI. V shed 4 bases and J 2 bases; nucleotides not matched to a gene: 2. The CDR3 is 14 residues long. The DNA of the CDR3 is TGTGCCAGCAGTTCGACAGGGGGCGCCTACGAGCAGTACTTC. It encodes CASSSTGGAYEQYF.

V and J are TRBV15 and TRBJ2-2; maybe TRBD2 (6 bases). The ends were cut back, 9 bases at V and 4 bases at J, with 15 bases in the middle. The CDR3 consists of 14 residues. Germline values: CDR1 LNHNV, CDR2 YYDKDF (reference sequence). CDR3: CATRAGSGTGELFF. The CDR3 DNA is TGTGCCACTAGGGCGGGGTCCGGCACCGGGGAGCTGTTTTTT.

The chain uses TRBV21-1 and TRBJ1-4; TRBD1 reflects the table's D call only, with no check against the DNA. TRBV21-1 is a pseudogene. The CDR3 spans 15 residues. The CDR3 loop is CASSKKGATNEKLFF. For the CDR3, the DNA is TGTGCCAGCAGCAAAAAGGGGGCAACTAATGAAAAACTGTTTTTT.

This clone was seen a handful of times. The gene calls are TRBV9 and TRBJ1-5; D is possibly TRBD1 (6 bases). This CDR3 region has 13 residues. The V end lost 0 bases, the J end lost 6 bases, and 7 bases lay between the germline ends. Germline lookup yields CDR1 SGDLS and CDR2 YYNGEE. In DNA, the CDR3 is TGTGCCAGCAGCGTAGAGGGGGTTCAGCCCCAGCATTTT. The encoded protein is CASSVEGVQPQHF.

The chain uses TRBV6-1 and TRBJ2-7; 9 positions match TRBD1. Trimming at V came to 0 bases and at J to 6 bases, leaving 6 bases not matched to a gene. Germline assignment: CDR1 MNHNS and CDR2 SASEGT. The CDR3 contains 15 residues. CDR3 bases: TGTGCCAGCAGTGAAGCTAGGGACAGGGCATTCGAGCAGTACTTC. Protein: CASSEARDRAFEQYF.

The CDR3 reads CASIDRQRNTIYF. The CDR3 nucleotides read TGTGCCAGCATCGACAGGCAAAGAAACACCATATATTTT. The chain carries TRBV6-6 and TRBJ1-3, with TRBD1 as a possible D gene (6 bases). Looked up from germline, CDR1 is MNHNY and CDR2 is SVGAGI (reference sequence). The CDR3 runs 13 residues. Trimming took off 7 bases at V and 5 bases at J, with 12 bases between the two ends.

V gene TRBV10-3 combines with J gene TRBJ2-7; the D gene is possibly TRBD1 (6 bases). Trimming left V 1 base short and J 6 bases short, with 7 bases between. The germline CDR1 and CDR2 sequences are ENHRY and SYGVKD. This CDR3 contains 12 residues. CDR3 bases: TGTGCCATCAGTGAGTGGGGGCGCGAGCAGTACTTC. Protein: CAISEWGREQYF.

The chain couples TRBV6-5 to TRBJ1-1; 7 bases match TRBD1. This CDR3 spans 14 amino acids. After removal of 6 bases from V and 3 bases from J, the junction contained 7 bases not matched to a gene. Per germline, CDR1 MNHEY and CDR2 SVGAGI. DNA of the CDR3: TGTGCCAGCAGCGTTAGGACAGGCTACACTGAAGCTTTCTTT. It yields the protein CASSVRTGYTEAFF.

The CDR3 DNA is TGTGCCAGCAGCTTGGTCGGGGCAGGAAGCACTGAAGCTTTCTTT. It yields the protein CASSLVGAGSTEAFF. V gene TRBV5-6 combines with J gene TRBJ1-1, with D maybe TRBD1 (5 bases). V was shortened by 0 bases and J by 4 bases, with 13 bases between the two germline ends. This CDR3 is 15 amino acids long. Germline values: CDR1 SGHDT, CDR2 YYEEEE.

The CDR3: CASSSRAWNTEAFF. Here the CDR3 DNA reads TGTGCCAGCAGCTCCCGTGCCTGGAACACTGAAGCTTTCTTT. This chain connects TRBV5-4 to TRBJ1-1, with D hard to call. The germline V gene has CDR1 SGHNT and CDR2 YYREEE (reference sequence). This CDR3 comprises 14 residues. Between the trimmed V and J ends, which lost 3 bases and 1 base, there was a span of 10 bases.

A remark on this clone: At one end, the junction sequence differs from germline, possibly due to a read error. The V and J genes are TRBV6-1 and TRBJ1-5; D remains unclear. The CDR3 is made up of 13 amino acids. Looked up from germline, CDR1 is MNHNS and CDR2 is SASEGT. In DNA, the CDR3 is TGTGCCAGCAGGGAAGGAGGGAATCAGCCCCAGCATTTT. Encoded protein: CASREGGNQPQHF.

This chain joins TRBV5-1 and TRBJ1-3, with D hard to call. The ends were cut back, 5 bases at V and 0 bases at J, with 12 bases in the middle. From germline, CDR1 is SGHRS and CDR2 YFSETQ. The CDR3 is 15 amino acids. The CDR3 DNA follows: TGCGCCAGCAGTCCCCGGGAGAGCTCTGGAAACACCATATATTTT. Protein: CASSPRESSGNTIYF.

This clone showed up just once. The V call is TRBV19, the J call TRBJ1-4, with D perhaps TRBD1 (5 bases). In germline, CDR1 is LNHDA, CDR2 SQIVND (reference sequence). The CDR3 runs to 13 residues. V lost 10 bases and J lost 3, with 12 bases in between. CDR3 in DNA: TGTGCCACTCGACCGGGACCTAATGAAAAACTGTTTTTT. Translated: CATRPGPNEKLFF. The full variable domain, in which reference TRBV19 and TRBJ1-4 provide the parts outside the CDR3, is DGGITQSPKYLFRKEGQNVTLSCEQNLNHDAMYWYRQDPGQGLRLIYYSQIVNDFQKGDIAEGYSVSREKKESFPLTVTSAQKNPTAFYLCATRPGPNEKLFFGSGTQLSVL.

This rearrangement joins TRBV19 to TRBJ1-4; 10 nucleotides match TRBD1. V dropped 5 bases and J dropped 8; count of bases not matched to a gene: 5. CDR3 size: 14 residues. Germline values: CDR1 LNHDA, CDR2 SQIVND (reference sequence). CDR3 sequence (DNA): TGTGCCAGTAGTCCGGAGGACAGGGGGGAAAAACTGTTTTTT. Amino acids: CASSPEDRGEKLFF. Full variable domain (remainder filled in from reference TRBV19 and TRBJ1-4): DGGITQSPKYLFRKEGQNVTLSCEQNLNHDAMYWYRQDPGQGLRLIYYSQIVNDFQKGDIAEGYSVSREKKESFPLTVTSAQKNPTAFYLCASSPEDRGEKLFFGSGTQLSVL.

The chain combines TRBV15 with TRBJ2-3, with TRBD1 matching over 8 bases. Germline V lookup: CDR1 LNHNV, CDR2 YYDKDF (reference sequence). The CDR3 loop spans 14 amino acids. Germline trimming cut 5 bases from V and 5 bases from J; bases unmatched to any gene: 6. The CDR3 nucleotides read TGTGCCACCAGCCCCCGACAGGGGATAGATACGCAGTATTTT. Translation gives CATSPRQGIDTQYF. The variable domain in full, with the rest retrieved from reference TRBV15 and TRBJ2-3, is DAMVIQNPRYQVTQFGKPVTLSCSQTLNHNVMYWYQQKSSQAPKLLFHYYDKDFNNEADTPDNFQSRRPNTSFCFLDIRSPGLGDTAMYLCATSPRQGIDTQYFGPGTRLTVL.

The chain carries TRBV4-1 and TRBJ1-1, with a weak D call TRBD1 (5 bases). With 2 bases removed from V and 10 bases from J, the gap between germline ends came to 17 bases. CDR3 length: 14 residues. Germline CDR1 reads MGHRA; CDR2 reads YSYEKL. CDR3 sequence reads: CASSQSPSGGGAFF. In DNA, the CDR3 is TGCGCCAGCAGCCAAAGTCCCTCCGGCGGGGGAGCTTTCTTT.

This chain connects TRBV13 to TRBJ2-5; D is possibly TRBD1 (5 bases). Germline V CDR1 and CDR2: PRHDT, FYEKMQ (reference sequence). V gave up 5 bases and J gave up 0 bases, with 25 bases separating them. This CDR3 spans 19 amino acids. The CDR3 bases are TGTGCCAGCAGCCCCCGCAGTCACGGTCTGGGGCGATACCAAGAGACCCAGTACTTC. Translated: CASSPRSHGLGRYQETQYF.

The J gene is TRBJ1-1, the V gene TRBV7-6; tentatively, D is TRBD1 (5 bases). This CDR3 has 15 residues. The V and J ends lost 4 bases and 1 base respectively, with 13 bases between them. In germline, CDR1 is SGHVS, CDR2 FNYEAQ. CDR3 protein: CASSSQGTGNTEAFF. The DNA for the CDR3 is TGTGCCAGCAGCTCCCAGGGTACAGGGAACACTGAAGCTTTCTTT.

V gene TRBV2 combines with J gene TRBJ2-5; D gene unclear. CDR3 size: 13 residues. Germline-derived CDR1 and CDR2 are SNHLY and FYNNEI. With 6 bases removed from V and 1 base from J, the gap between germline ends came to 9 bases. DNA for the CDR3: TGTGCCAGCAGGGGTTCGGTCCAAGAGACCCAGTACTTC. It encodes CASRGSVQETQYF.

The chain is built from TRBV6-1 and TRBJ1-1; D is uncertain. Germline V gives CDR1 MNHNS, CDR2 SASEGT. V was trimmed by 2 bases and J by 5 bases, leaving 3 bases between them. The CDR3 extends over 11 amino acids. The CDR3, as DNA: TGTGCCAGCAGTGAACTTACTGAAGCTTTCTTT. Amino acids: CASSELTEAFF.

The gene calls are TRBV28 and TRBJ1-4; TRBD1 is a possible D gene (5 bases). The germline gives CDR1 MDHEN, CDR2 SYDVKM. The length of the CDR3 is 14 residues. The V end was cut by 6 bases, the J end by 6 bases, with 14 bases between. CDR3 nucleotides: TGTGCCAGCAGCGAGGCCGGGACGTATGAAAAACTGTTTTTT. It specifies CASSEAGTYEKLFF.

The chain recombines TRBV25-1 with TRBJ1-5, with D maybe TRBD1 (5 bases). V lost 4 bases and J 7 bases, leaving 8 bases between the germline ends. CDR1 and CDR2 (germline): MGHDK, SYGVNS. The CDR3 is made up of 12 amino acids. In nucleotides, the CDR3 is TGTGCCAGCAGTGTAGGGGCACAGCCCCAGCATTTT. This sequence encodes CASSVGAQPQHF.

The V gene is TRBV12-3 or TRBV12-4, the J gene TRBJ2-7; no definite D call. The CDR3 runs 12 residues. Trimming removed 2 bases at V and 7 bases at J, with 9 bases between. Written as DNA, the CDR3 is TGTGCCAGCAGTTTACTTCTCGGAGAGCAGTACTTC. It translates to CASSLLLGEQYF.

By sample share, this clone is medium-sized. The chain couples TRBV24-1 to TRBJ2-2; TRBD1 agrees at 7 bases. Germline CDR1 KGHDR, CDR2 SFDVKD. Trimming cost V 1 base and J 7 bases; bases outside gene matches: 5. This CDR3 has 15 residues. The CDR3 DNA reads TGTGCCACCAGTGATTTAGAGGGGGCAAGCGGGGAGCTGTTTTTT. Translated: CATSDLEGASGELFF.

The chain recombines TRBV9 with TRBJ1-6; 10 positions match TRBD1. The CDR3 covers 15 residues. CDR1 and CDR2 from the germline V gene are SGDLS and YYNGEE. The V gene end was trimmed by 3 bases and the J gene end by 6 bases; junction bases not matched to a gene: 3. CDR3 DNA sequence: TGTGCCAGCAGCGCCGGGACAGGGGTTAATTCACCCCTCCACTTT. It translates to CASSAGTGVNSPLHF.

The V gene is TRBV6-6, the J gene TRBJ2-3; no reliable D call. Per the germline V gene, CDR1 is MNHNY and CDR2 is SVGAGI (reference sequence). The CDR3 has 12 residues. Trimming stripped 6 bases from V and 6 bases from J, with 10 bases between. CDR3 DNA: TGTGCCAGCAGCCCGCTATCTGATACGCAGTATTTT. The encoded protein is CASSPLSDTQYF.

The chain uses TRBV24-1 and TRBJ2-7; D remains ambiguous. The CDR3 runs 10 residues. In germline, CDR1 is KGHDR, CDR2 SFDVKD. Trimming stripped 9 bases from V and 6 bases from J, with 8 bases between. The CDR3 region is CATWRSEQYF. The CDR3, as DNA: TGTGCCACCTGGCGGAGCGAGCAGTACTTC.

A note on this clone: The junction does not match germline at one end; this may be a read error. The V and J genes are TRBV2 and TRBJ2-7; 7 bases match TRBD2. Germline CDR1 SNHLY, CDR2 FYNNEI. There are 13 residues in the CDR3. This CDR3 reads CASSELRAGELLF. CDR3 sequence (DNA): TGTGCCAGCAGTGAACTCAGGGCGGGGGAGCTTCTTTTC.

This chain joins TRBV10-2 and TRBJ1-5, with 9 positions matching TRBD1. This CDR3 has 22 residues. J gave up 1 base and V 2 bases, and 21 bases lay outside the gene matches. The V gene's germline CDR1 is WSHSY and CDR2 SAAADI. This CDR3 is CASSETLTGRDRVSVSNQPQHF. CDR3 nucleotides: TGCGCCAGCAGTGAGACCCTAACCGGTAGGGACAGGGTATCGGTGAGCAATCAGCCCCAGCATTTT.